The rows below give T cell receptor beta chains drawn from one sample of a study of T cells in Graves' hyperthyroidism and ophthalmopathy. One entry per CDR3 protein results from TCRdb running MiXCR on the multiplex PCR reads. The sample carries hundreds of thousands of distinct CDR3 sequences, about 16% recorded once. Sequencing input: blood. Receptors originate from a woman in her 30s with Graves' hyperthyroidism. CDR3s include the opening cysteine and the closing phenylalanine or tryptophan. D genes are given only for firm matches. Clone sizes are given selectively: once, few, many, or a class where the clone is expanded.

many	TRBV28	TRBJ1-5	.	TGTGCCAGCAGTTTCAGATTTCAGCCCCAGCATTTT	CASSFRFQPQHF
many	TRBV5-1	TRBJ2-2	TRBD1	TGCGCCAGCAGCTCAGACAGGGGGACTTGGGAGCTGTTTTTT	CASSSDRGTWELFF
.	TRBV24-1	TRBJ2-5	.	TGTGCCACCAGTGCGGGACTTAGGGGAGAGACCCAGTACTTC	CATSAGLRGETQYF
few	TRBV4-1	TRBJ1-1	.	TGCGCCAGCAGCCAGGGAATGGGGGCTGAAGCTTTCTTT	CASSQGMGAEAFF
.	TRBV5-1	TRBJ2-7	TRBD2	TGCGCCAGCAGCAGGGACACCGGGACTAGCGGGAGGTATTACGAGCAGTACTTC	CASSRDTGTSGRYYEQYF
many	TRBV11-3	TRBJ2-1	.	TGTGCCAGCAGCACCACCACTTCCAGGGAGCAGTTCTTC	CASSTTTSREQFF
many	TRBV7-2	TRBJ2-3	TRBD1	TGTGCCAGCAGCCCGACAGGGTCAGATACGCAGTATTTT	CASSPTGSDTQYF
many	TRBV12-3/TRBV12-4	TRBJ2-1	TRBD2	TGTGCCAGCAGTCGCCCACGGACTAGCGGGAGTAGGTACAATGAGCAGTTCTTC	CASSRPRTSGSRYNEQFF
few	TRBV25-1	TRBJ1-6	.	TGTGCCAGCTCCCGTCGAGGGGTTGGTTCACCCCTCCACTTT	CASSRRGVGSPLHF
many	TRBV5-1	TRBJ2-3	.	TGCGCCAGCAAAGGAGGGAAGGGATACCGAGCTGGGAGGACAGATACGCAGTATTTT	CASKGGKGYRAGRTDTQYF
many	TRBV20-1	TRBJ1-4	TRBD1	TGCAGTGCGATTCCCCGGACAGGATCGAATGAAAAACTGTTTTTT	CSAIPRTGSNEKLFF
.	TRBV27	TRBJ1-2	.	TGTGCCAGCAGTTTTACGGGGATGGGCTACACCTTC	CASSFTGMGYTF
few	TRBV7-9	TRBJ1-1	.	TGTGCCAGCAGCTTAGAGGGGTGGAGCACTGAAGCTTTCTTT	CASSLEGWSTEAFF
.	TRBV4-2	TRBJ2-3	TRBD1	TGTGCCAGCAGCCAAGACCCTCGGACAGGCTTGAGCACAGATACGCAGTATTTT	CASSQDPRTGLSTDTQYF
few	TRBV6-1	TRBJ1-4	.	TGTGCCAGCAGCGAAAGGGGCTGGGGTAATGAAAAACTGTTTTTT	CASSERGWGNEKLFF
.	TRBV24-1	TRBJ1-5	.	TGTGCCACCAGTGTCCGAGACGGCAATCAGCCCCAGCATTTT	CATSVRDGNQPQHF
.	TRBV29-1	TRBJ1-2	.	TGCAGCGTTGATGAGGCGGCTAACTATGGCTACACCTTC	CSVDEAANYGYTF
few	TRBV7-9	TRBJ2-3	TRBD1	TGTGCCAGCAGCTTAGTAGGGGGCATAAGCACAGATACGCAGTATTTT	CASSLVGGISTDTQYF